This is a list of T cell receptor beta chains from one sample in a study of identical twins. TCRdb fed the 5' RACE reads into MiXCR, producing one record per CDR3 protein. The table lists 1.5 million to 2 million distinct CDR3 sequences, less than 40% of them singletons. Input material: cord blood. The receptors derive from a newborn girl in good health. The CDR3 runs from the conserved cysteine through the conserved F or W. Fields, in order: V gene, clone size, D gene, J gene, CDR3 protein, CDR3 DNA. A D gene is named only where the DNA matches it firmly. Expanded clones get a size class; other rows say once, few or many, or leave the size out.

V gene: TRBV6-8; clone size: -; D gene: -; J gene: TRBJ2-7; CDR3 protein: CTSRLPGLHTYEQYF; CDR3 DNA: TGTACCAGCAGACTCCCGGGACTGCACACCTACGAGCAGTACTTC
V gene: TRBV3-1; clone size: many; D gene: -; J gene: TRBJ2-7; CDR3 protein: CASSQQGSYEQYF; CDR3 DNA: TGTGCCAGCAGCCAGCAGGGGTCCTACGAGCAGTACTTC
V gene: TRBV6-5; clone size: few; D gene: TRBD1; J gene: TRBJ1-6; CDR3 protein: CASSYRDRHNSPLHF; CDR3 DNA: TGTGCCAGCAGTTACCGGGACAGGCATAATTCACCCCTCCACTTT
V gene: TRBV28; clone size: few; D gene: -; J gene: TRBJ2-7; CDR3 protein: CASSLRERNYEQYF; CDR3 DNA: TGTGCCAGCAGTTTACGGGAGCGGAACTACGAGCAGTACTTC
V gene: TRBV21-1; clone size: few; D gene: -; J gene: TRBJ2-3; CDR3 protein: CASSSILAGGAVDTQYF; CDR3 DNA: TGTGCCAGCAGCTCGATCCTAGCGGGGGGGGCTGTAGATACGCAGTATTTT
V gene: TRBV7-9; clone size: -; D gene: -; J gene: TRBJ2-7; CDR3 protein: CASSLDGGNYEQYF; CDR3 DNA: TGTGCCAGCAGCTTAGATGGTGGCAACTACGAGCAGTACTTC
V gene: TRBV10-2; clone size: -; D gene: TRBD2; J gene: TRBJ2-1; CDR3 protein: CASSRKSGTSVYNEQFF; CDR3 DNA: TGCGCCAGCAGTAGGAAATCCGGGACTAGCGTTTACAATGAGCAGTTCTTC
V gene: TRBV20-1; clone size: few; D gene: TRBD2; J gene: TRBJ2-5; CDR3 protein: CSGSTSEETQYF; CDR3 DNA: TGCAGTGGGTCGACTAGCGAGGAGACCCAGTACTTC
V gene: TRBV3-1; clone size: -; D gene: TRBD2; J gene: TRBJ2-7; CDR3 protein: CASSQKASGIYEQYF; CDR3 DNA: TGTGCCAGCAGCCAAAAGGCTAGCGGGATCTACGAGCAGTACTTC
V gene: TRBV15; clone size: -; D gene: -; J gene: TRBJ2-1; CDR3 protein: CATSRDRGWVGNEQFF; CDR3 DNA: TGTGCCACCAGCAGAGACAGGGGATGGGTAGGCAATGAGCAGTTCTTC
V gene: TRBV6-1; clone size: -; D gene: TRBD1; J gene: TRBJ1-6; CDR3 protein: CASSGRQGLSYNSPLHF; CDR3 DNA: TGTGCCAGCAGTGGGCGACAGGGCCTCTCCTATAATTCACCCCTCCACTTT
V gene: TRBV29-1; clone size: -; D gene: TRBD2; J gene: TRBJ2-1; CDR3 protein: CSGRTSGEQFF; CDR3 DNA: TGCAGCGGCCGGACTAGCGGTGAGCAGTTCTTC
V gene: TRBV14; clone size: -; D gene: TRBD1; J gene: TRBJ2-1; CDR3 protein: CASSRAGQGSYNEQFF; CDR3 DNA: TGTGCCAGCAGCCGAGCGGGACAGGGGTCCTACAATGAGCAGTTCTTC
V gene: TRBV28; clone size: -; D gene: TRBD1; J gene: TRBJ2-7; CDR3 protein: CASRRGGTGRYEQYF; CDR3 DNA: TGTGCCAGCAGACGAGGAGGGACAGGGCGGTACGAGCAGTACTTC
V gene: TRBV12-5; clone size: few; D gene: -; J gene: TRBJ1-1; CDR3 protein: CASGFQGRTEAFF; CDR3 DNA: TGTGCTAGTGGTTTCCAGGGGAGAACTGAAGCTTTCTTT
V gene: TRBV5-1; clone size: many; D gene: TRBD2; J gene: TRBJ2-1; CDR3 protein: CASSPTSGSYNEQFF; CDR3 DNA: TGTGCCAGCAGCCCGACTAGCGGCTCCTACAATGAGCAGTTCTTC
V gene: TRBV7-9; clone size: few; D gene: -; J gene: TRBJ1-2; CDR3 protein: CASSLKGESGYTF; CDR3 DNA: TGTGCCAGCAGCTTAAAAGGGGAGAGTGGCTACACCTTC
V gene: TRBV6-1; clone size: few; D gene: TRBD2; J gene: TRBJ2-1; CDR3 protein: CASSISGTRAYNEQFF; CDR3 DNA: TGTGCCAGCAGTATCTCCGGGACTAGAGCCTACAATGAGCAGTTCTTC
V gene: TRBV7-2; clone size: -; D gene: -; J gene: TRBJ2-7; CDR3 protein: CASSLGSRSRIQQYF; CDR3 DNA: TGTGCCAGCAGCTTAGGGTCTAGGTCCCGTATACAGCAGTACTTC
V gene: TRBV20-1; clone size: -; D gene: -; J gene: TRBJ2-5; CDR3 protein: CSARNPQTQYF; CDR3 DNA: TGCAGTGCTAGAAACCCACAGACCCAGTACTTC
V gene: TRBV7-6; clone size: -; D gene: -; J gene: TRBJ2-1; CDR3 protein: CASSLAPGWLANREQFF; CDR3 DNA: TGTGCCAGCAGCTTAGCCCCGGGGTGGCTAGCGAATAGGGAGCAGTTCTTC
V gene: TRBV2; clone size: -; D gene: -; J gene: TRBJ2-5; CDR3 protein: CASSSGPYVPQYF; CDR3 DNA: TGTGCCAGCAGTTCCGGGCCCTATGTGCCCCAGTACTTC
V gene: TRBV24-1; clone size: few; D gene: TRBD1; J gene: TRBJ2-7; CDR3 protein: CATSENPGQGAVYEQYF; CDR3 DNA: TGTGCCACCAGTGAAAACCCCGGACAGGGGGCCGTTTACGAGCAGTACTTC
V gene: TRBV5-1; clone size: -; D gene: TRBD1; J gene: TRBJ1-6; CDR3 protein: CASSLATGSGSPLHF; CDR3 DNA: TGCGCCAGCAGCTTGGCGACAGGGTCGGGTTCACCCCTCCACTTT
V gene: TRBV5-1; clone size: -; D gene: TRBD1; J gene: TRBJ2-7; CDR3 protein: CASSYRPGGQHSYEQYF; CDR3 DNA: TGCGCCAGCAGCTACAGACCAGGGGGCCAGCACTCCTACGAGCAGTACTTC
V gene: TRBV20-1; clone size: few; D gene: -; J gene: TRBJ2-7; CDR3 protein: CSARGRLGATDYEQYF; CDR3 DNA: TGCAGTGCTAGAGGACGATTGGGAGCGACCGACTACGAGCAGTACTTC
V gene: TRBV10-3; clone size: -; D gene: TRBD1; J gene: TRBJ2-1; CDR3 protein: CAISTGDNEQFF; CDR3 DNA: TGTGCCATCAGTACAGGGGACAATGAGCAGTTCTTC
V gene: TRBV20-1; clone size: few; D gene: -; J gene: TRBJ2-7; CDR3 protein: CSAREGVPAYEQYF; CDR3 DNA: TGCAGTGCTAGAGAAGGGGTACCAGCCTACGAGCAGTACTTC
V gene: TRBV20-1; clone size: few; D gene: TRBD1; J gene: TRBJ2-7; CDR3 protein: CSAPKGASYEQYF; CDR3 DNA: TGCAGTGCTCCCAAGGGGGCCTCCTACGAGCAGTACTTC
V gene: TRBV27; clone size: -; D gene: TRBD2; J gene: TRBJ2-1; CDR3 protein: CASSTQREFYNEQFF; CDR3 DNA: TGTGCCAGCAGCACCCAGCGGGAGTTCTACAATGAGCAGTTCTTC
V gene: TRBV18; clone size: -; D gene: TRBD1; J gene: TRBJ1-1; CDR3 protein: CASSTDRVTEAFF; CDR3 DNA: TGTGCCAGCTCAACGGACAGGGTCACTGAAGCTTTCTTT
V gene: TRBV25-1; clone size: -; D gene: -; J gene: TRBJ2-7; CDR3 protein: CASSEGQLLEQYF; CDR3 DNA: TGTGCCAGCAGTGAGGGCCAGTTACTCGAGCAGTACTTC
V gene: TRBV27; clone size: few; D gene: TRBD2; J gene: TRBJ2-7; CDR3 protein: CASSPHRGRAYEQYF; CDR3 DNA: TGTGCCAGCAGTCCCCACCGCGGGAGGGCCTACGAGCAGTACTTC
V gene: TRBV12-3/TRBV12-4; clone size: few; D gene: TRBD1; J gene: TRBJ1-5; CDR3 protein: CASRNRDRGRRSNQPQHF; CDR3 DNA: TGTGCCAGCAGGAACAGGGACAGGGGGCGCCGGAGCAATCAGCCCCAGCATTTT
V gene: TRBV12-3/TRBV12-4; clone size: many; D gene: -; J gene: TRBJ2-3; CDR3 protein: CASSFRLGTDTQYF; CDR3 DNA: TGTGCCAGCAGTTTTCGACTAGGCACAGATACGCAGTATTTT
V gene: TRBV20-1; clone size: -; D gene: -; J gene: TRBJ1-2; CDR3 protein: CSARGASGQYGYTF; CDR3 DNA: TGCAGTGCTAGAGGTGCATCCGGACAGTATGGCTACACCTTC
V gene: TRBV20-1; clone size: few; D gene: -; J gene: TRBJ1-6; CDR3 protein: CSARRQGGNSPLHF; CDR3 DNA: TGCAGTGCTAGGAGGCAGGGAGGAAATTCACCCCTCCACTTT
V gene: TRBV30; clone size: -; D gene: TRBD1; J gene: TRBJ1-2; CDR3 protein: CAWSVGTGYGYTF; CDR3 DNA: TGTGCCTGGAGCGTCGGGACAGGCTATGGCTACACCTTC